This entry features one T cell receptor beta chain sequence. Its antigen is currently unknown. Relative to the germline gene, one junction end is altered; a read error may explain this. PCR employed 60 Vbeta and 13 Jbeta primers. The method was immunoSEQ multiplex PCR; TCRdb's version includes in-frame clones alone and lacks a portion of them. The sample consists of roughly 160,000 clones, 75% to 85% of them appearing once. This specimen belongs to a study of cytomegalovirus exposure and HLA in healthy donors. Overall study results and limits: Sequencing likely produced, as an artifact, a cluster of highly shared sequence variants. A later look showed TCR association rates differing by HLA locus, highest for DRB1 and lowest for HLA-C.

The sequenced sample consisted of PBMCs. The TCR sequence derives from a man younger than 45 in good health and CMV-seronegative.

The CDR3 region has the DNA TGTGTCAGCGAGGGGGGCACAGATACGCAGTATTTT. This encodes CVSEGGTDTQYF. The rearrangement uses TRBV28 and TRBJ2-3; possible D gene TRBD1, 6 bases. The CDR3 contains 12 residues. Germline V gene sequence: CDR1 MDHEN, CDR2 SYDVKM.